Presented here are 7 T cell receptor beta chains from one specimen sequenced in a study of PD-1 blockade in classical Hodgkin lymphoma (dated by TCRdb to 2018 to 2021). The time point label, as the study defines it: cycle 2 day 1 (C2D1) of nivolumab. Every trial patient had relapsed after autologous stem cell transplantation, and cohorts A, B and C differed in prior brentuximab vedotin exposure. Library generation was performed with the immunoSEQ multiplex PCR assay. Here the immuneACCESS table is served through TCRdb, limited to in-frame sequences with V and J called. Missing clones are a known gap in these copies; in checked studies unresolved V genes cover under half, and the rest lacks a known reason. In this sample the table shows about 110,000 clones, 80% to 90% of which occur a single time. Of the sample, just under 20% is held by the ten largest clones. Here the sequenced sample was peripheral blood mononuclear cells (PBMCs), taken before the second cycle of nivolumab. The receptor source for this set is a human donor with classical Hodgkin lymphoma.

The chain uses TRBV5-1 and TRBJ2-3; no clear D gene. Germline CDR1 and CDR2: SGHRS and YFSETQ. Trimming took off 6 bases at V and 0 bases at J, with 17 bases between the two ends. The CDR3 spans 16 residues. The CDR3 is CASTLTAAASTDTQYF. The CDR3 nucleotides are TGCGCCAGCACCCTGACGGCGGCCGCTAGCACAGATACGCAGTATTTT.

V is TRBV27 and J is TRBJ1-1; possibly TRBD1 for D (5 bases). This CDR3 contains 16 residues. The V gene's germline CDR1 is MNHEY and CDR2 SMNVEV (reference sequence). Trimming shortened V by 5 bases and J by 5 bases, and 21 bases separated the two germline ends. This CDR3 is CASSLQTGLIDTEAFF. In DNA form, the CDR3 reads TGTGCCAGCAGTCTACAAACAGGTCTCATCGATACTGAAGCTTTCTTT.

The V call is TRBV7-6, the J call TRBJ2-7; D is possibly TRBD2 (6 bases). The V end lost 1 base, the J end lost 6 bases, and 13 bases lay between the germline ends. Germline V gives CDR1 SGHVS, CDR2 FNYEAQ. The CDR3 runs to 14 residues. CDR3 residues: CASSLGSGRGEQYF. The CDR3 DNA sequence: TGTGCCAGCAGCTTAGGGTCGGGGCGGGGCGAGCAGTACTTC.

This chain connects TRBV7-2 to TRBJ2-1, with 15 bases that match TRBD2. After removal of 3 bases from V and 12 bases from J, the junction contained 6 bases not matched to a gene. CDR1 and CDR2 from the germline V gene are SGHTA and FQGNSA. This CDR3 comprises 15 residues. The CDR3 DNA sequence: TGTGCCAGCAGCTTTACGGGACTAGCGGGAGGCGGGCAGTTCTTC. This encodes CASSFTGLAGGGQFF.

This clone was counted a single time. The rearrangement uses TRBV4-2 and TRBJ2-5; D might be TRBD1 (5 bases). The CDR3 spans 15 residues. Germline V gene lookup returns CDR1 LGHNA and CDR2 YNFKEQ. Between the trimmed V and J ends, which lost 4 bases and 2 bases, there was a span of 14 bases. CDR3 nucleotides: TGTGCCAGCAGCCGACGTGGTGACAGTCAAGAGACCCAGTACTTC. The encoded protein is CASSRRGDSQETQYF.

The V call is TRBV30, the J call TRBJ2-2; D uncertain. From germline, CDR1 is GTSNPN and CDR2 SVGIG (reference sequence). Trimming left V 0 bases short and J 0 bases short, with 5 bases between. This CDR3 has 14 residues. The CDR3 spells CAWSVGPNTGELFF. CDR3 DNA: TGTGCCTGGAGTGTAGGGCCGAACACCGGGGAGCTGTTTTTT.

V usage is TRBV4-1 and J usage is TRBJ2-1; possibly TRBD1 or TRBD2 for D (5 bases each). The germline V and J ends were trimmed by 2 bases and 13 bases, with 15 bases remaining between them. In germline, CDR1 is MGHRA, CDR2 YSYEKL. The CDR3 has 13 residues. The CDR3 spells CASSQLDRDPQFF. The CDR3 DNA is TGCGCCAGCAGCCAACTCGACCGGGACCCCCAGTTCTTC.